This T cell receptor beta chain originates from a study of cytomegalovirus exposure and HLA in healthy donors. Study background: Genotyping of under 500 donors showed that 65% to 90% belonged to the Caucasian-associated ancestry cluster. Study conclusions and caveats: Testing in vitro showed three CMV-associated chains specific for CMV antigens. Indistinguishable V segments, including TRBV6-2 and TRBV6-3, were excluded.

CDR1 and CDR2 from the germline V gene are MNHEY and SMNVEV (reference sequence). This CDR3 contains 17 residues. V dropped 4 bases and J dropped 2; count of bases not matched to a gene: 9. This clone showed up just once. Its target is unknown. PCR employed 60 Vbeta and 13 Jbeta primers. Some clones are missing from TCRdb's copy, which holds only in-frame ones; the method was immunoSEQ multiplex PCR. Among 150,000 to 200,000 clones, about three quarters were seen once, and the ten largest hold approximately 1.5%. This sequence was found in a woman younger than 45 in good health and CMV-seropositive. The rearrangement uses TRBV27 and TRBJ2-7; 12 bases line up with TRBD2. Sequencing input: PBMCs. The CDR3 region has the DNA TGTGCCAGCAGTTCAGCAGGGCTAGCGGGAGGGCCCTACGAGCAGTACTTC. It yields the protein CASSSAGLAGGPYEQYF.